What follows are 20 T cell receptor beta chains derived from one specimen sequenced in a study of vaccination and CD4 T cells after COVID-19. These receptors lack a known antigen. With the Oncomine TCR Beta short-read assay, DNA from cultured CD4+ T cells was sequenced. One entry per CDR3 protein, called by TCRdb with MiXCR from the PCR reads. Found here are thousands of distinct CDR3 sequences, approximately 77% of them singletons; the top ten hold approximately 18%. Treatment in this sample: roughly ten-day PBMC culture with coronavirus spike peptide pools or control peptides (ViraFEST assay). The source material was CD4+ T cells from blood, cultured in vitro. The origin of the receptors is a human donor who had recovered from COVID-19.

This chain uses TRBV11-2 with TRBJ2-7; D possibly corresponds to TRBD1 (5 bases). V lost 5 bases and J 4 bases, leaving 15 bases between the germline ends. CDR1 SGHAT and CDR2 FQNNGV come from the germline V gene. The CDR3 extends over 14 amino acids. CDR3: CASSPSVGQYEQYF. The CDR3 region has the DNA TGTGCCAGCAGCCCCTCCGTGGGGCAGTACGAGCAGTACTTC.

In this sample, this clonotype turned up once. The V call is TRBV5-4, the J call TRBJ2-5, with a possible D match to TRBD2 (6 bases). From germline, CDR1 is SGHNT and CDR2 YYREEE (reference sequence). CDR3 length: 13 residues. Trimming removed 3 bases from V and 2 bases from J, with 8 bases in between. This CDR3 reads CASSSGRQETQYF. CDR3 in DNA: TGTGCCAGCAGCTCAGGGAGGCAAGAGACCCAGTACTTC.

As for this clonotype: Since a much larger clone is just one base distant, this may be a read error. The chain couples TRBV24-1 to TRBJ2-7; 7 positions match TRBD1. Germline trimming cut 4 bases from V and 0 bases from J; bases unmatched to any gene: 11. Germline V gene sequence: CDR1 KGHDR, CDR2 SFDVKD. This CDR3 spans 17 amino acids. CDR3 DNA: TGTGCCACCAGTGACCCGTCACCGGGACAGCGCTCCTACGAGCAGTACTTC. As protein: CATSDPSPGQRSYEQYF.

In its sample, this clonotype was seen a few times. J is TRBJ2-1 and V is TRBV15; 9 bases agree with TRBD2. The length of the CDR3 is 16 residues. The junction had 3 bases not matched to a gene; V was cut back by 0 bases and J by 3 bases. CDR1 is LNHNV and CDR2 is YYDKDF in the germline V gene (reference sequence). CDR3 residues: CATSRDGTSRYNEQFF. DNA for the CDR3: TGTGCCACCAGCAGAGATGGGACTAGCCGCTACAATGAGCAGTTCTTC.

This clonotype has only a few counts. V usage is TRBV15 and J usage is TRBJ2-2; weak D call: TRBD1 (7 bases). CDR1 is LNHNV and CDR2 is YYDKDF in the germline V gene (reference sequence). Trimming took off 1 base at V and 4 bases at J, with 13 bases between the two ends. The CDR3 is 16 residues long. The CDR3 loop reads CATSRGRGRTTGELFF. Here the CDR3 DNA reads TGTGCCACCAGCAGAGGGAGGGGGCGCACCACCGGGGAGCTGTTTTTT.

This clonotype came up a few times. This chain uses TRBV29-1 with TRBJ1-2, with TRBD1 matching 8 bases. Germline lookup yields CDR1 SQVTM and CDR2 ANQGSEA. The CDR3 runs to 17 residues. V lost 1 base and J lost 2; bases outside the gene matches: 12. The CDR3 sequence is CSVEGRGRGRGNYGYTF. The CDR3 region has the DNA TGCAGCGTTGAAGGCAGGGGCAGGGGGCGAGGGAACTATGGCTACACCTTC.

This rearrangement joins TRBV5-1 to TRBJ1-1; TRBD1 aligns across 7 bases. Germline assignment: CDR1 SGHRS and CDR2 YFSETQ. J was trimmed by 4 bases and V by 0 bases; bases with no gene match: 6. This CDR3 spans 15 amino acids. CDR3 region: CASSLGTGVGTEAFF. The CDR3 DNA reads TGCGCCAGCAGCTTGGGTACAGGGGTGGGCACTGAAGCTTTCTTT.

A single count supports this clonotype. DNA of the CDR3: TGTGCCAGCAGTGAAGACCAGGGGCACAATTCACCCCTCCACTTT. Protein product: CASSEDQGHNSPLHF. The chain recombines TRBV6-1 with TRBJ1-6; possible D gene TRBD1, 6 bases. The CDR3 sequence is 15 residues long. The V gene's germline CDR1 is MNHNS and CDR2 SASEGT. V lost 1 base to trimming and J lost 7 bases, with 11 bases between them.

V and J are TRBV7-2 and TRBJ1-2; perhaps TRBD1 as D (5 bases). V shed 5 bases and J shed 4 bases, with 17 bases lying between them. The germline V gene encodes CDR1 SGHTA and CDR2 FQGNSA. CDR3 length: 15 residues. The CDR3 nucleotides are TGTGCCAGCAGCCCGTGGACGGGGCCAGGCTATGGCTACACCTTC. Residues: CASSPWTGPGYGYTF.

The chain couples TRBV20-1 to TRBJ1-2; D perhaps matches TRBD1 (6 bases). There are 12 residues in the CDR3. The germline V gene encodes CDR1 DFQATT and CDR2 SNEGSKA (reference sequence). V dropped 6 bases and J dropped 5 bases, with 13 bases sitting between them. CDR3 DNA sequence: TGCAGTGCCGTGGGGGCGGGTTATGGCTACACCTTC. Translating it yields CSAVGAGYGYTF.

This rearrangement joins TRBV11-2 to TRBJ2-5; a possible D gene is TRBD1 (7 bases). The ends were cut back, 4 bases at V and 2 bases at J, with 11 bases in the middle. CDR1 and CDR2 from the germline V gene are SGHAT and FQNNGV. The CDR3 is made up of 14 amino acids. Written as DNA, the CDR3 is TGTGCCAGCAGCTCGACAGGGACTCAAGAGACCCAGTACTTC. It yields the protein CASSSTGTQETQYF.

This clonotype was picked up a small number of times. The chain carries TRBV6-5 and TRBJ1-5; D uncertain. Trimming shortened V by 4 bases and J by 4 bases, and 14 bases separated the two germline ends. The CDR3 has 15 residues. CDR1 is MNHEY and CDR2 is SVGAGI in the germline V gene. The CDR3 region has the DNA TGTGCCAGCAGTTTTCCCCTATCTCTGAATCAGCCCCAGCATTTT. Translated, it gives CASSFPLSLNQPQHF.

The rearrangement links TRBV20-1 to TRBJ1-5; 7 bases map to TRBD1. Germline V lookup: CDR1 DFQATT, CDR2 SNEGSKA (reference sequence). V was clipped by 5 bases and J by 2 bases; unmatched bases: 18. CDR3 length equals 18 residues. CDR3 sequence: CSALRNLDRVGRNQPQHF. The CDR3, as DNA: TGCAGTGCTCTCAGAAATCTCGACAGGGTTGGGCGCAATCAGCCCCAGCATTTT.

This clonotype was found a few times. The CDR3 coding sequence is TGTGCCAGCTCCTGGGGGGCGGAGTATGGCTACACCTTC. This sequence encodes CASSWGAEYGYTF. The chain joins TRBV6-1 to TRBJ1-2; a possible D gene is TRBD1 (6 bases). V was cut by 8 bases and J by 5 bases, with 15 bases left in between. Per germline, CDR1 MNHNS and CDR2 SASEGT. This CDR3 is built from 13 residues.

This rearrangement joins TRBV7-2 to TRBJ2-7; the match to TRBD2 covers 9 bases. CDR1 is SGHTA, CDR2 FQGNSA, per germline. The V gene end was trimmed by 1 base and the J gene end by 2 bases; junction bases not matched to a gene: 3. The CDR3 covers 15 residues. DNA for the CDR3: TGTGCCAGCAGCTTAGGGGCTAGCGGGACCTACGAGCAGTACTTC. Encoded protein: CASSLGASGTYEQYF.

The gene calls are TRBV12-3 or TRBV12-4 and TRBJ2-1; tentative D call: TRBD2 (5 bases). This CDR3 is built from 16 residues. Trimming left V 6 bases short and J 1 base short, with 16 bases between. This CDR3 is CASSPSKGGSYNEQFF. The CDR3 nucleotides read TGTGCCAGCAGCCCCTCTAAAGGAGGTTCCTACAATGAGCAGTTCTTC.

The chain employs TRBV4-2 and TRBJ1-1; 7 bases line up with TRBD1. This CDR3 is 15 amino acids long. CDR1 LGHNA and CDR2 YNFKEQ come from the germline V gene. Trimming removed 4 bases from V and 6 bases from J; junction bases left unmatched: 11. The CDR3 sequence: CASSRQGSKFSEAFF. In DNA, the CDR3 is TGTGCCAGCAGCCGACAGGGATCCAAATTCTCTGAAGCTTTCTTT.

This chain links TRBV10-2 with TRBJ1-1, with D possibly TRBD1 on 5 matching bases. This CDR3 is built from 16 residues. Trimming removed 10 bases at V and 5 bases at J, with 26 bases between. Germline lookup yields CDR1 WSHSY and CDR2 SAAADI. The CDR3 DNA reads TGCGCCAAAACCTCCCGACGGGACGGTGGCGAAACTGAAGCTTTCTTT. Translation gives CAKTSRRDGGETEAFF.

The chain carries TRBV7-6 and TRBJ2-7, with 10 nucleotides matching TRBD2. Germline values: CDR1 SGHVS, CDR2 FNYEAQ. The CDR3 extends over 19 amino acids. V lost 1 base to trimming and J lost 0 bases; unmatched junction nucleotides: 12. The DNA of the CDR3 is TGTGCCAGCAGCTTAGAGGGGGGTTGGCTAGCGGGAGACTCCTACGAGCAGTACTTC. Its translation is CASSLEGGWLAGDSYEQYF.

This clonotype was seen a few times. CDR3 nucleotide sequence: TGTGCCACCAGCCCCAGACAGACTGGTCAGCCCCAGCATTTT. Amino acids: CATSPRQTGQPQHF. The chain has TRBV15 and TRBJ1-5, with D perhaps TRBD1 (5 bases). Germline assignment: CDR1 LNHNV and CDR2 YYDKDF (reference sequence). The ends were cut back, 5 bases at V and 6 bases at J, with 14 bases in the middle. The CDR3 runs to 14 residues. The complete variable domain, with remaining parts taken from reference TRBV15 and TRBJ1-5, reads DAMVIQNPRYQVTQFGKPVTLSCSQTLNHNVMYWYQQKSSQAPKLLFHYYDKDFNNEADTPDNFQSRRPNTSFCFLDIRSPGLGDTAMYLCATSPRQTGQPQHFGDGTRLSIL.